This TCR beta chain was sequenced during a study of T-cell memory formation after mild COVID-19. Turning to the study itself: In these data, TCR clusters were largely donor specific.

This clonotype was seen a few times. The antigen is unknown. Constant-segment primers were used for 5'RACE, and the resulting TCR alpha and TCR beta cDNA libraries carried sample barcodes and UMIs. TCRdb re-analysed the 5' RACE reads in MiXCR, keeping a single row per CDR3 protein. The sample consists of around 250,000 distinct CDR3 sequences, around 15% of them appearing once. Trimming shortened V by 0 bases and J by 2 bases, and 14 bases separated the two germline ends. Germline V lookup: CDR1 SGHRS, CDR2 YFSETQ. CDR3 length: 16 residues. Study findings and constraints: Later expanders leaned toward CD4+, whereas clones contracting from day 15 to 85 were balanced CD4/CD8. Certain responding clones were present in pre-infection memory, suggesting participation of cross-reactive memory.

This TCR came from a man aged 18-30 years who had mild COVID-19 (a few samples of this study predate the infection). Cell type and time point are not known. Source material: PBMCs or a T cell subset sorted from them (not recorded which). The chain recombines TRBV5-1 with TRBJ1-1; a possible D gene is TRBD1 (5 bases). The CDR3 is CASSLGSGGLNTEAFF. In DNA form, the CDR3 reads TGCGCCAGCAGCTTGGGGTCTGGGGGACTCAACACTGAAGCTTTCTTT.